A single TCR beta chain is shown here with its context. Its antigen is unknown. The PCR was carried out with 60 Vbeta primers and 13 Jbeta primers. The repertoire was sequenced with immunoSEQ multiplex PCR; TCRdb's copy has only in-frame clones and lacks some. This table holds about 140,000 clones, 79% found once. These data are taken from a study of cytomegalovirus exposure and HLA in healthy donors. Notes on the study in general: V- and J-gene trimming in TCR beta was tied to a missense DCLRE1C variant by an analysis performed later.

V was shortened by 4 bases and J by 1 base, with 12 bases between the two germline ends. The CDR3 totals 15 residues. Germline CDR1 ENHRY, CDR2 SYGVKD. The rearrangement joins TRBV10-3 to TRBJ2-3, with D possibly being TRBD2 (6 bases). The clonotype originates from a man aged 40-55 years in good health and CMV-seropositive. The specimen sequenced was PBMCs. The CDR3 DNA reads as TGTGCCATCAGTGTCCGACTAGAGCGCACAGATACGCAGTATTTT. Residues: CAISVRLERTDTQYF.